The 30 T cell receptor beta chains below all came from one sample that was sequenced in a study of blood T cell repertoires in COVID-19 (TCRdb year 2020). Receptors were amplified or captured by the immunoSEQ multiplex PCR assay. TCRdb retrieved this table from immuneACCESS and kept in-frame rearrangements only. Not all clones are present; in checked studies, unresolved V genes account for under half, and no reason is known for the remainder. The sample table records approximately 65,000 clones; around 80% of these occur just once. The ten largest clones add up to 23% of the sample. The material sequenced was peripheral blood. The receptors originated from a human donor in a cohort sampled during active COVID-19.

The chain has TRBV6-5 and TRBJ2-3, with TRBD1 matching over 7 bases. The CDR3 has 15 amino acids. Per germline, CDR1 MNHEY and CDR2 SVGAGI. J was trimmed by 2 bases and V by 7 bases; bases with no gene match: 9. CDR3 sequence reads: CASNSRDSYTDTQYF. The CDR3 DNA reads TGTGCCAGCAACTCCCGGGACAGCTACACAGATACGCAGTATTTT.

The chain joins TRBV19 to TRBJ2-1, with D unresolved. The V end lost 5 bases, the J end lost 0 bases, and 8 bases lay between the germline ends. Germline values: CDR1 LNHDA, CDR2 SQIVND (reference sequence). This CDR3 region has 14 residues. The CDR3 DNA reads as TGTGCCAGTAGTGCCGTGAGCTCCTACAATGAGCAGTTCTTC. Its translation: CASSAVSSYNEQFF.

CDR3 region: CASSLVGWADGYTF. For the CDR3, the DNA is TGTGCCAGCAGCTTGGTGGGTTGGGCCGATGGCTACACCTTC. V is TRBV5-4 and J is TRBJ1-2; D not certain. The CDR3 is made up of 14 amino acids. Trimming left V 0 bases short and J 6 bases short, with 12 bases between. Germline V lookup: CDR1 SGHNT, CDR2 YYREEE (reference sequence).

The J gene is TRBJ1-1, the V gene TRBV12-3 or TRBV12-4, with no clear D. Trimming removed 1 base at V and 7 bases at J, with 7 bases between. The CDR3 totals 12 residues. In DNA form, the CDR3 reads TGTGCCAGCAGTTTAGTTGGCTTTGAAGCTTTCTTT. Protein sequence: CASSLVGFEAFF.

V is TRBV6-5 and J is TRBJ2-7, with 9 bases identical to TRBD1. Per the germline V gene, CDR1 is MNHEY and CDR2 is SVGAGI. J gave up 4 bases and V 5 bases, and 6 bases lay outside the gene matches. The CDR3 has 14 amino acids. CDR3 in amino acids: CASSRTGATYEQYF. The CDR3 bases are TGTGCCAGCAGTCGGACAGGGGCGACTTACGAGCAGTACTTC.

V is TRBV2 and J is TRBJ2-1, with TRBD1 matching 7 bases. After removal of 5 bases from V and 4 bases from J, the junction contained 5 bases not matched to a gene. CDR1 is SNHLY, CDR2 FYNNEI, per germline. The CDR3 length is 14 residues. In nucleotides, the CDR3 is TGTGCCAGCAGTCAGGGACAGATATACAATGAGCAGTTCTTC. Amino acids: CASSQGQIYNEQFF. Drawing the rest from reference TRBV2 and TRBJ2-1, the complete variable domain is EPEVTQTPSHQVTQMGQEVILRCVPISNHLYFYWYRQILGQKVEFLVSFYNNEISEKSEIFDDQFSVERPDGSNFTLKIRSTKLEDSAMYFCASSQGQIYNEQFFGPGTRLTVL.

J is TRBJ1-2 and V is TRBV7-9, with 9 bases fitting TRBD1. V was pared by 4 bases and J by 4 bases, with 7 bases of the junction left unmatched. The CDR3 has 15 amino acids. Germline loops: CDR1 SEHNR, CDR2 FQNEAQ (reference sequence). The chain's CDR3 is CASSSPTGGPYGYTF. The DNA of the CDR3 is TGTGCCAGCAGCTCACCCACAGGGGGCCCCTATGGCTACACCTTC.

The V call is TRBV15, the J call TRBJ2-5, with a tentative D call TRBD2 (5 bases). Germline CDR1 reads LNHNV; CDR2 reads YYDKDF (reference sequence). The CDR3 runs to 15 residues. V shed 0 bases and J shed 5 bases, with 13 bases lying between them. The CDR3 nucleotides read TGTGCCACCAGCAGAGATCCCGAGGGATCTGAGACCCAGTACTTC. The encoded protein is CATSRDPEGSETQYF.

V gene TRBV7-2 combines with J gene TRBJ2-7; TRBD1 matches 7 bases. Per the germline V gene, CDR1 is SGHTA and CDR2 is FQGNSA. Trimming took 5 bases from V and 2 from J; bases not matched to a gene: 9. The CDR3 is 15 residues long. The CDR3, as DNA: TGTGCCAGCAGCCTCACCGGGACAGTAACCTACGAGCAGTACTTC. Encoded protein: CASSLTGTVTYEQYF.

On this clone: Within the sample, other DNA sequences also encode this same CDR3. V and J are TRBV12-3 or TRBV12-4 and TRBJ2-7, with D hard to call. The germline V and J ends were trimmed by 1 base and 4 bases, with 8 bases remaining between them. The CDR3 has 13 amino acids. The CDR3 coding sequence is TGTGCCAGCAGTTTAGGTCCGTCTTACGAGCAGTACTTC. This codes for CASSLGPSYEQYF.

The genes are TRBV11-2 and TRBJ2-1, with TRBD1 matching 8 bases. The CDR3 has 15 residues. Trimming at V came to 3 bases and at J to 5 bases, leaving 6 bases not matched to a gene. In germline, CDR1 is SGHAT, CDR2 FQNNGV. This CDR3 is CASSFRGQANNEQFF. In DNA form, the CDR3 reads TGTGCCAGCAGCTTTAGGGGACAGGCCAACAATGAGCAGTTCTTC.

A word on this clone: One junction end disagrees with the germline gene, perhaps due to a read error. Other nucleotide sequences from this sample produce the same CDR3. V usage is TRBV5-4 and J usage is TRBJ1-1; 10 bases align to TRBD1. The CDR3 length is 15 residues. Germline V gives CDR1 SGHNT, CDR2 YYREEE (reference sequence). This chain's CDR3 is CASRSDRGRDTEAFF. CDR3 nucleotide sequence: TGTGCCAGCAGATCCGACAGGGGGCGAGACACTGAAGCTTTTTTT.

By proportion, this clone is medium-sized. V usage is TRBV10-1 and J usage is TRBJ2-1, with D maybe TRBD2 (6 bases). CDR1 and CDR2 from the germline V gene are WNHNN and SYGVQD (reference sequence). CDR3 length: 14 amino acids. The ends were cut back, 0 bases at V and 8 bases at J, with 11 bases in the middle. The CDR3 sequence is CASSESGSGDEQFF. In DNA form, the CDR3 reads TGCGCCAGCAGTGAGTCAGGTAGCGGCGATGAGCAGTTCTTC.

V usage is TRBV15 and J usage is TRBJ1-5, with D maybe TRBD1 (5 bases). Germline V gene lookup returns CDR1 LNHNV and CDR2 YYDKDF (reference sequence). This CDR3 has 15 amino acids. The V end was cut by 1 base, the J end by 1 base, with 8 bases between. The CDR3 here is CATSRADMSNQPQHF. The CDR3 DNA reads TGTGCCACCAGCAGAGCGGACATGAGCAATCAGCCCCAGCATTTT.

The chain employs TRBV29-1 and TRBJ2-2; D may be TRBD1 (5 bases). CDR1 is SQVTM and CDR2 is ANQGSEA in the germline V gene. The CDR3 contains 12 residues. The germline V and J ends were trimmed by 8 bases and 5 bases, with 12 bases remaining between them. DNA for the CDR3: TGCAGCTACAGACAGACTACCGGGGAGCTGTTTTTT. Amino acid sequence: CSYRQTTGELFF.

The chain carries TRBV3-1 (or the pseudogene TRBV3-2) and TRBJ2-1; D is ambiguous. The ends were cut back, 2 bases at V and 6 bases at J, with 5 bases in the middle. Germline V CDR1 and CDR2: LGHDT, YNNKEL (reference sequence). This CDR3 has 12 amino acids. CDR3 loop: CASSQSGNEQFF. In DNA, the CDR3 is TGTGCCAGCAGCCAATCCGGCAATGAGCAGTTCTTC.

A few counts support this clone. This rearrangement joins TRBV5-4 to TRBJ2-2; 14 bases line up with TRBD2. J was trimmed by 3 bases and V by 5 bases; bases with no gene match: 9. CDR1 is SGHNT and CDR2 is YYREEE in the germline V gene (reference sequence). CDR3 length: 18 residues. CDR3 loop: CASRPGLAGEKYTGELFF. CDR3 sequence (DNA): TGTGCCAGCAGGCCGGGACTAGCGGGAGAAAAGTACACCGGGGAGCTGTTTTTT. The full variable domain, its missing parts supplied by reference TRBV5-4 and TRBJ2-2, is ETGVTQSPTHLIKTRGQQVTLRCSSQSGHNTVSWYQQALGQGPQFIFQYYREEENGRGNFPPRFSGLQFPNYSSELNVNALELDDSALYLCASRPGLAGEKYTGELFFGEGSRLTVL.

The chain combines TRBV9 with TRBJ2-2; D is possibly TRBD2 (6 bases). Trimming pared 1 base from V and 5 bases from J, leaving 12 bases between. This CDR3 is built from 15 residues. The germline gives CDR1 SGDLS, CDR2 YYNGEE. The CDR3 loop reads CASSVKVGGTGELFF. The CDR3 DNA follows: TGTGCCAGCAGCGTAAAAGTGGGGGGAACCGGGGAGCTGTTTTTT.

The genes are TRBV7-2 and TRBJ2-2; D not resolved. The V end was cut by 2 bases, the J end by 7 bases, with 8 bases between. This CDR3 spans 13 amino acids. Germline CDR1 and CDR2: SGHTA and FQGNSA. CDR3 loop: CASSLNYNGELFF. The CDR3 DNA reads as TGTGCCAGCAGCTTAAACTATAACGGGGAGCTGTTTTTT.

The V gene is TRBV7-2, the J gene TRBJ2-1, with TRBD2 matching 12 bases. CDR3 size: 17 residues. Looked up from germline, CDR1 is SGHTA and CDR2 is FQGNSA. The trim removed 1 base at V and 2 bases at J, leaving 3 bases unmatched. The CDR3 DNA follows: TGTGCCAGCAGCTTAGTGGCTAGCGGGGGGGCCTACAATGAGCAGTTCTTC. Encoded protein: CASSLVASGGAYNEQFF.

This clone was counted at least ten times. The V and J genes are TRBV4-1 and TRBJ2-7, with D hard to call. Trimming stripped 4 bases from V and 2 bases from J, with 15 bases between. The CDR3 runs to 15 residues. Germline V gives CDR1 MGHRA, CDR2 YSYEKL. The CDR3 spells CASSPGLPRAYEQYF. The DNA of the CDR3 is TGCGCCAGCAGCCCTGGCTTACCACGGGCCTACGAGCAGTACTTC.

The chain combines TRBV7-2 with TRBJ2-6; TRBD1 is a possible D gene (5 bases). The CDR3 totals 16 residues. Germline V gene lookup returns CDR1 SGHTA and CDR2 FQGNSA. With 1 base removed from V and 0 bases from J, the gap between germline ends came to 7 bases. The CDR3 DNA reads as TGTGCCAGCAGCTTAGGACAGCACTCTGGGGCCAACGTCCTGACTTTC. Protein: CASSLGQHSGANVLTF. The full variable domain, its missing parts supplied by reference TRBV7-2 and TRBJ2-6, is GAGVSQSPSNKVTEKGKDVELRCDPISGHTALYWYRQSLGQGLEFLIYFQGNSAPDKSGLPSDRFSAERTGGSVSTLTIQRTQQEDSAVYLCASSLGQHSGANVLTFGAGSRLTVL.

The CDR3 DNA reads as TGCAGTGCTAGTGGACAGGGCGGCACTGAAGCTTTCTTT. Its protein product is CSASGQGGTEAFF. The chain uses TRBV20-1 and TRBJ1-1; TRBD1 aligns across 8 bases. The ends lost 3 bases at V and 4 bases at J; junction bases unmatched: 4. The CDR3 is 13 residues long. Germline CDR1 and CDR2: DFQATT and SNEGSKA (reference sequence).

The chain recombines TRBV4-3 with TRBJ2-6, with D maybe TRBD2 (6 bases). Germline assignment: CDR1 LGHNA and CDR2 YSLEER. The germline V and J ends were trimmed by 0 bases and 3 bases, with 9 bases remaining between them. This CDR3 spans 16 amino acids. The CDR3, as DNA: TGCGCCAGCAGCCAAGATTTGGGAGGTGGGGCCAACGTCCTGACTTTC. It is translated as CASSQDLGGGANVLTF.

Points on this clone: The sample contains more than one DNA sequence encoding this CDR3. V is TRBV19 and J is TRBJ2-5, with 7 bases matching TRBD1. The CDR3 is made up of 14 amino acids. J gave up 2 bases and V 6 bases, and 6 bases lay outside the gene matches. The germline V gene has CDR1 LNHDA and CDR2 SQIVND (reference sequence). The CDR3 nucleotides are TGTGCCAGTAGCCAAGGGACAGCACAAGAGACCCAGTACTTC. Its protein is CASSQGTAQETQYF.

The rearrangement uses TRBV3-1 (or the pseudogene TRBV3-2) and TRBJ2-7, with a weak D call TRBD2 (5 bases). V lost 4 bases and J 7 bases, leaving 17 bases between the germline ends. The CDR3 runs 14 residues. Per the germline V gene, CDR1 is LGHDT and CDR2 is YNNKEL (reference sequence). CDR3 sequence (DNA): TGTGCCAGCAGCCCTCCCTACCCCCCGGGGGAGCAGTACTTC. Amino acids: CASSPPYPPGEQYF.

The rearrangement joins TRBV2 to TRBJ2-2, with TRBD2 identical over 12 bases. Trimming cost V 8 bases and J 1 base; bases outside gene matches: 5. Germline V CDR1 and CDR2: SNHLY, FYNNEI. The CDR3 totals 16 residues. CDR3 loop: CASVTSGSLNTGELFF. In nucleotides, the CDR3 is TGTGCCAGCGTGACTAGCGGGAGTTTGAACACCGGGGAGCTGTTTTTT.

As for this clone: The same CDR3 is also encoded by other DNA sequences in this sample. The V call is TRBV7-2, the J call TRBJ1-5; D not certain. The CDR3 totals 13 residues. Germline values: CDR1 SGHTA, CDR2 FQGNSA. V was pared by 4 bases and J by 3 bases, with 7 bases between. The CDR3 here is CASSSSYNQPQHF. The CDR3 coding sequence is TGTGCCAGCAGCTCTTCTTACAATCAGCCCCAGCATTTT.

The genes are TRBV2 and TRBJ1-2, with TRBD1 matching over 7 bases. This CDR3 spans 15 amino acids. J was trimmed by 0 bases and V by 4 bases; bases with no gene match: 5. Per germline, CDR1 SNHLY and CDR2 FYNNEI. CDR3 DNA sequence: TGTGCCAGCAGTGGTGCAGGGGGTTCTAACTATGGCTACACCTTC. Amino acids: CASSGAGGSNYGYTF. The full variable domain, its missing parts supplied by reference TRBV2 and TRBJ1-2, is EPEVTQTPSHQVTQMGQEVILRCVPISNHLYFYWYRQILGQKVEFLVSFYNNEISEKSEIFDDQFSVERPDGSNFTLKIRSTKLEDSAMYFCASSGAGGSNYGYTFGSGTRLTVV.

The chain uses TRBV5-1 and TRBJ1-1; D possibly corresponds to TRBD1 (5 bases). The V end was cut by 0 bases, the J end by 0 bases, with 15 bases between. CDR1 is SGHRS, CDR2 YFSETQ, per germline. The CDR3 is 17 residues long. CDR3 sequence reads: CASSLDWGGTMNTEAFF. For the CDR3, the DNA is TGCGCCAGCAGCTTGGATTGGGGCGGAACCATGAACACTGAAGCTTTCTTT.